The rows below give T cell receptor beta chains drawn from one sample of a study of glioma-infiltrating T cells. Via MiXCR, TCRdb re-called the multiplex PCR reads, giving one row per CDR3 protein. The sample yields some 5,000 distinct CDR3 sequences, under 45% seen once. Source material: glioma tissue, nonneoplastic brain tissue, or PBMCs (not recorded which). All receptors come from a human donor with low-grade glioma or glioblastoma, undergoing nonglioma brain surgery, or in good health (not recorded which). Each CDR3 is given with its conserved first and last residue. The order of the fields is J gene, V gene, D gene, clone size, CDR3 DNA, CDR3 protein. A D gene is named only where the DNA matches it firmly. Not all rows give a size; the values are once, few, many and, for expanded clones, a class.

j_gene: TRBJ2-7; v_gene: TRBV7-2; d_gene: -; abundance: -; CDR3nt: TGTGCCAGCAGCTTAGGTCGGATCTACGAGCAGTACTTC; CDR3aa: CASSLGRIYEQYF
j_gene: TRBJ2-1; v_gene: TRBV20-1; d_gene: TRBD1; abundance: medium-sized; CDR3nt: TGCAGTGCTCCATCGGGACAGGGAGACAATGAGCAGTTCTTC; CDR3aa: CSAPSGQGDNEQFF
j_gene: TRBJ2-3; v_gene: TRBV12-3/TRBV12-4; d_gene: -; abundance: many; CDR3nt: TGTGCCAGCAGTGCCGGGAGAAGGAACACAGATACGCAGTATTTT; CDR3aa: CASSAGRRNTDTQYF
j_gene: TRBJ2-5; v_gene: TRBV28; d_gene: TRBD2; abundance: -; CDR3nt: TGTGCCAGCAGTTCCATAGCGGGACAACACTACAATGAGCGGTACTTC; CDR3aa: CASSSIAGQHYNERYF
j_gene: TRBJ1-3; v_gene: TRBV12-3/TRBV12-4; d_gene: -; abundance: -; CDR3nt: TGTGCCAGCAAAGAGGGGTTAAGCTCTGGAAACACCATATATTTT; CDR3aa: CASKEGLSSGNTIYF
j_gene: TRBJ2-1; v_gene: TRBV20-1; d_gene: -; abundance: -; CDR3nt: TGCAGTGCTAGCGGGCGGTACAATGAGCAGTTCTTC; CDR3aa: CSASGRYNEQFF
j_gene: TRBJ2-1; v_gene: TRBV20-1; d_gene: TRBD2; abundance: medium-sized; CDR3nt: TGCAGTGCCCGAGGACTAGCGGCCCTCTCGGAGCAGTTCTTC; CDR3aa: CSARGLAALSEQFF
j_gene: TRBJ2-7; v_gene: TRBV20-1; d_gene: -; abundance: -; CDR3nt: TGCAGTGCTAGATCCCGGGCGGGACCCTACGAGCAGTACTTC; CDR3aa: CSARSRAGPYEQYF
j_gene: TRBJ1-1; v_gene: TRBV4-3; d_gene: -; abundance: -; CDR3nt: TGCGCCAGCAGCCTTTCTGGGGTCACTGAAGCTTTCTTT; CDR3aa: CASSLSGVTEAFF
j_gene: TRBJ2-1; v_gene: TRBV7-8; d_gene: TRBD2; abundance: hyperexpanded; CDR3nt: TGTGCCAGCAGCTTTCTAGCGGGAGGGGATGAGCAGTTCTTC; CDR3aa: CASSFLAGGDEQFF
j_gene: TRBJ2-2; v_gene: TRBV9; d_gene: -; abundance: -; CDR3nt: TGTGCCAGCAGCGTAAGAGTTGGCACCGGGGAGCTGTTTTTT; CDR3aa: CASSVRVGTGELFF
j_gene: TRBJ2-3; v_gene: TRBV10-3; d_gene: -; abundance: large; CDR3nt: TGTGCCATCAGTGATGGAGGCCTGCGGACAGATACGCAGTATTTT; CDR3aa: CAISDGGLRTDTQYF
j_gene: TRBJ2-1; v_gene: TRBV24-1; d_gene: -; abundance: medium-sized; CDR3nt: TGTGCCACCCAGGCTAGTGACAATGAGCAGTTCTTC; CDR3aa: CATQASDNEQFF
j_gene: TRBJ2-1; v_gene: TRBV4-2; d_gene: TRBD2; abundance: medium-sized; CDR3nt: TGTGCCAGCAGCCCGCTAGCGGAGATAGGTCATGAGCAGTTCTTC; CDR3aa: CASSPLAEIGHEQFF
j_gene: TRBJ2-3; v_gene: TRBV7-9; d_gene: -; abundance: many; CDR3nt: TGTGCCAGCAGCTTAGACAGGGCCACAGATACGCAGTATTTT; CDR3aa: CASSLDRATDTQYF
j_gene: TRBJ1-5; v_gene: TRBV6-6; d_gene: -; abundance: -; CDR3nt: TGTGCCAGCAGTTACGGCAGGGGTCGGCCCCAGCATTTT; CDR3aa: CASSYGRGRPQHF
j_gene: TRBJ2-7; v_gene: TRBV27; d_gene: TRBD2; abundance: once; CDR3nt: TGTGCCAGCAGTCAGAGGCCGGGACTAGCGGTTTACGAGCAGTACTTC; CDR3aa: CASSQRPGLAVYEQYF
j_gene: TRBJ2-7; v_gene: TRBV4-1; d_gene: -; abundance: once; CDR3nt: TGCGCCAGCAGCCAAGAGCAGATGGGCAGGGGCTACGAGCGGTACTTC; CDR3aa: CASSQEQMGRGYERYF
j_gene: TRBJ2-2; v_gene: TRBV2; d_gene: -; abundance: many; CDR3nt: TGTGCCAGCATACGATCTGAGAACACCGGGGAGCTGTTTTTT; CDR3aa: CASIRSENTGELFF
j_gene: TRBJ2-5; v_gene: TRBV15; d_gene: -; abundance: medium-sized; CDR3nt: TGTGCCACCAGCAGAGCCCCCGCAGAGACCCAGTACTTC; CDR3aa: CATSRAPAETQYF
j_gene: TRBJ2-1; v_gene: TRBV20-1; d_gene: TRBD2; abundance: medium-sized; CDR3nt: TGCAGTGCTAGACCTCTAGCGGGAGAGCTTGGAGAGCAGTTCTTC; CDR3aa: CSARPLAGELGEQFF
j_gene: TRBJ1-5; v_gene: TRBV19; d_gene: -; abundance: many; CDR3nt: TGTGCCAGTAGCGGGGAGCTTGACAATCAGCCCCAGCATTTT; CDR3aa: CASSGELDNQPQHF
j_gene: TRBJ2-7; v_gene: TRBV20-1; d_gene: -; abundance: few; CDR3nt: TGCAGTGCTAGAGTGGGACACACTACCTACGAGCAGTACTTC; CDR3aa: CSARVGHTTYEQYF
j_gene: TRBJ1-1; v_gene: TRBV5-4; d_gene: -; abundance: medium-sized; CDR3nt: TGTGCCAGCAGCCGTGTCCGAGAAGGAAACACTGAAGCTTTCTTT; CDR3aa: CASSRVREGNTEAFF
j_gene: TRBJ1-2; v_gene: TRBV28; d_gene: -; abundance: medium-sized; CDR3nt: TGTGCCAGCAGTTTCCAAGCTTCTAACTATGGCTACACCTTC; CDR3aa: CASSFQASNYGYTF
j_gene: TRBJ2-7; v_gene: TRBV29-1; d_gene: -; abundance: many; CDR3nt: TGCAGCTACACCGAGGGTGCAGGGGTCTACGAGCAGTACTTC; CDR3aa: CSYTEGAGVYEQYF
j_gene: TRBJ2-1; v_gene: TRBV4-1; d_gene: TRBD2; abundance: many; CDR3nt: TGCGCCAGCAGCCCCGGGACTAGGTACAATGAGCAGTTCTTC; CDR3aa: CASSPGTRYNEQFF
j_gene: TRBJ2-1; v_gene: TRBV2; d_gene: -; abundance: many; CDR3nt: TGTGCCAGCAGATTACGGGACGAGATCAATGAGCAGTTCTTC; CDR3aa: CASRLRDEINEQFF
j_gene: TRBJ2-4; v_gene: TRBV5-1; d_gene: -; abundance: many; CDR3nt: TGCGCCAGCGCCCCCACAGGGATCGGCATTCAGTACTTC; CDR3aa: CASAPTGIGIQYF
j_gene: TRBJ2-1; v_gene: TRBV28; d_gene: -; abundance: -; CDR3nt: -; CDR3aa: CASILAGGEDVAEQFF
j_gene: TRBJ2-7; v_gene: TRBV15; d_gene: -; abundance: medium-sized; CDR3nt: TGTGCCACCAGCCGACAGGTGGGGGCAGGGGAGCAGTACTTC; CDR3aa: CATSRQVGAGEQYF
j_gene: TRBJ1-2; v_gene: TRBV24-1; d_gene: -; abundance: medium-sized; CDR3nt: TGTGCCACCAGTGCACGGGGCTATGGCTACACCTTC; CDR3aa: CATSARGYGYTF
j_gene: TRBJ2-5; v_gene: TRBV28; d_gene: -; abundance: large; CDR3nt: TGTGCCAGCAGTTCTCCCCCCACGGAGACCCAGTACTTC; CDR3aa: CASSSPPTETQYF
j_gene: TRBJ1-1; v_gene: TRBV3-1; d_gene: TRBD1; abundance: once; CDR3nt: TGTGCCAGCGGCCGAATCACAGGGGCCTCGATGAACACTGAAGCTTTTTTT; CDR3aa: CASGRITGASMNTEAFF
j_gene: TRBJ2-7; v_gene: TRBV20-1; d_gene: -; abundance: medium-sized; CDR3nt: TGCAGTGCTAGAGAATCATTGGCGGGGTATGGCGAGCAGTACTTC; CDR3aa: CSARESLAGYGEQYF
j_gene: TRBJ2-7; v_gene: TRBV9; d_gene: TRBD2; abundance: few; CDR3nt: TGTGCCAGCAGCGTAGAGGCTAGCGGGGTCTGGAAGCAGTACTTC; CDR3aa: CASSVEASGVWKQYF
j_gene: TRBJ1-5; v_gene: TRBV29-1; d_gene: -; abundance: many; CDR3nt: TGCAGCGTTGTGGGGATCCTAGGTCAGCCCCAGCATTTT; CDR3aa: CSVVGILGQPQHF
j_gene: TRBJ1-1; v_gene: TRBV27; d_gene: -; abundance: -; CDR3nt: TGTGCCAGCAGAACCGGTTTTATGAACACTGAAGCTTTCTTT; CDR3aa: CASRTGFMNTEAFF
j_gene: TRBJ2-1; v_gene: TRBV18; d_gene: -; abundance: many; CDR3nt: TGTGCCAGCTCACAAGACGGAAGCTCCTACAATGAGCAGTTCTTC; CDR3aa: CASSQDGSSYNEQFF
j_gene: TRBJ1-5; v_gene: TRBV30; d_gene: -; abundance: many; CDR3nt: TGTGCCTGGAGTTATGGTAGCAATCAGCCCCAGCATTTT; CDR3aa: CAWSYGSNQPQHF
j_gene: TRBJ1-2; v_gene: TRBV9; d_gene: -; abundance: many; CDR3nt: TGTGCCAGCAGCGTAGGTGTCACGGGGGGCTCTTATGGCTACACCTTC; CDR3aa: CASSVGVTGGSYGYTF
j_gene: TRBJ2-1; v_gene: TRBV28; d_gene: TRBD2; abundance: medium-sized; CDR3nt: TGTGCCAGCAGTTTATGGACTAGCGGGAATTACAATGAGCAGTTCTTC; CDR3aa: CASSLWTSGNYNEQFF
j_gene: TRBJ2-7; v_gene: TRBV4-2; d_gene: -; abundance: once; CDR3nt: TGTGCCAGCAGCCCCGCCGGGGCTCGGGAGCAGTACTTC; CDR3aa: CASSPAGAREQYF
j_gene: TRBJ2-7; v_gene: TRBV3-1; d_gene: -; abundance: large; CDR3nt: TGTGCCAGCAGCCAAATCGGTCGGGACGAGCAGTACTTC; CDR3aa: CASSQIGRDEQYF